This is a list of T cell receptor beta chains from one sample in a study of T cell responses to AZD1222 COVID-19 vaccine. The protocol was immunoSEQ multiplex PCR, while the TCRdb copy is restricted to in-frame clones and leaves out a portion. This sample yields nearly 110,000 clones, of which about nine tenths are seen a single time; 7% to 9% belongs to the top ten. The sequenced sample was peripheral blood, obtained 28 days after the second AZD1222 dose. The receptors come from an adult who received the AZD1222 COVID-19 vaccine. Both conserved end residues are part of each CDR3. Fields, in order: V gene, J gene, clone size, D gene, CDR3 DNA, CDR3 protein. A D gene is named only where the DNA matches it firmly. Clone size is shown for a subset of rows, as once, few, many or a class of expanded clone.

V: TRBV15; J: TRBJ2-7; size: .; D: .; DNA: TGTGCCACCAGCCGGGAGAAAGGGGGCATGGACGAGCAGTACTTC; CDR3: CATSREKGGMDEQYF
V: TRBV6-5; J: TRBJ1-6; size: .; D: TRBD1; DNA: TGTGCCAGCAGTCAACAGGGGTCACCCCTCCACTTT; CDR3: CASSQQGSPLHF
V: TRBV5-8; J: TRBJ2-7; size: once; D: .; DNA: TGTGCCAGCGGAGCCTACGAGCAGTACTTC; CDR3: CASGAYEQYF
V: TRBV7-2; J: TRBJ2-1; size: .; D: TRBD2; DNA: TGTGCCAGCAGCTTACCTAGCGGGGGCGTCGAGCAGTTCTTC; CDR3: CASSLPSGGVEQFF
V: TRBV7-9; J: TRBJ1-1; size: .; D: .; DNA: TGTGCCAGCATCACGCCCCAAAGGACGGCTTTCTTT; CDR3: CASITPQRTAFF
V: TRBV2; J: TRBJ2-2; size: .; D: TRBD1; DNA: TGTGCCAGCAGTGAAGAATCTTGGACAGGCACCGGGGAGCTGTTTTTT; CDR3: CASSEESWTGTGELFF
V: TRBV27; J: TRBJ1-5; size: .; D: .; DNA: TGTGCCAGCTCTGGTACTACCACAGGTAATCAGCCCCAGCATTTT; CDR3: CASSGTTTGNQPQHF
V: TRBV30; J: TRBJ1-1; size: .; D: TRBD1; DNA: TGTGCCTGGAGTAACCTGGGACAGGCCAACACTGAAGCTTTCTTT; CDR3: CAWSNLGQANTEAFF
V: TRBV15; J: TRBJ2-7; size: .; D: .; DNA: TGTGCCACCAGCAGGGTCGGGGTGGGGACCTACGAGCAGTACTTC; CDR3: CATSRVGVGTYEQYF
V: TRBV21-1; J: TRBJ1-2; size: .; D: .; DNA: TGTGCCAGCAGCAAAGCGTCAGGTTTGGGTTTGGGTTACGAAACCCAATATGGCTACACCTTC; CDR3: CASSKASGLGLGYETQYGYTF
V: TRBV4-3; J: TRBJ1-3; size: .; D: .; DNA: TGCGCCAGCAGCCAAGATTCTGGGGGTCGAAACACCATATATTTT; CDR3: CASSQDSGGRNTIYF
V: TRBV11-2; J: TRBJ2-7; size: few; D: .; DNA: TGTGCCAGCAGCTTAGGGTTCGGCAACTCCTACGAGCAGTACTTC; CDR3: CASSLGFGNSYEQYF
V: TRBV19; J: TRBJ2-7; size: .; D: .; DNA: TGTGCCAGTAGTATTGGGTCCGGGGATTTCTCCTACGAGCAGTACTTC; CDR3: CASSIGSGDFSYEQYF
V: TRBV6-5; J: TRBJ1-5; size: once; D: .; DNA: TGTGCCAGCCGGGGACCGGACCAGCCCCAGCATTTT; CDR3: CASRGPDQPQHF